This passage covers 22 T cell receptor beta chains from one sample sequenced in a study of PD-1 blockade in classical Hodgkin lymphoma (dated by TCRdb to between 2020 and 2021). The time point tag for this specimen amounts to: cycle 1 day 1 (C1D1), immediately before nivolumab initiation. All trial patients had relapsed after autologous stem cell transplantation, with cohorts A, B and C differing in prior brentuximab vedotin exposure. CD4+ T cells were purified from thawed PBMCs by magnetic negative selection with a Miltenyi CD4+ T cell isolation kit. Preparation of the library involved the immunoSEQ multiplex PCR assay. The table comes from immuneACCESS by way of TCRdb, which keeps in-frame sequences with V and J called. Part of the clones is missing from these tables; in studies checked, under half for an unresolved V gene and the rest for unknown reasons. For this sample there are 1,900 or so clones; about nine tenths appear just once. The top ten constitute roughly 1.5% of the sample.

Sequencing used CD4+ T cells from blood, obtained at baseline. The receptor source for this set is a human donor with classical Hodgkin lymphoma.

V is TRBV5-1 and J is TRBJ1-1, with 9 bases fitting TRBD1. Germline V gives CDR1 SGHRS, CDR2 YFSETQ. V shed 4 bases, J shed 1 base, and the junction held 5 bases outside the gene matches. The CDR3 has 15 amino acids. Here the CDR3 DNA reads TGCGCCAGCAGCGGACAGGGGCAGCCGAACACTGAAGCTTTCTTT. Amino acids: CASSGQGQPNTEAFF.

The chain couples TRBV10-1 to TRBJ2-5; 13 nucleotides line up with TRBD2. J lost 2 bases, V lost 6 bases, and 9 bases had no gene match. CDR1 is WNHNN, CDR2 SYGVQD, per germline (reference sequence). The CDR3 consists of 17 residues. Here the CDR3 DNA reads TGCGCCAGCAGCACCGGGACTAGCGGGACCCAACAAGAGACCCAGTACTTC. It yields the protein CASSTGTSGTQQETQYF.

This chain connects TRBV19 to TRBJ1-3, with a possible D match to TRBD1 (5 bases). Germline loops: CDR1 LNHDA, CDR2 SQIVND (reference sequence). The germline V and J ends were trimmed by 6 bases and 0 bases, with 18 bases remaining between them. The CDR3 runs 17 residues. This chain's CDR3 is CASRRRGGSSSGNTIYF. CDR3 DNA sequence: TGTGCCAGTAGGAGGAGGGGCGGTAGCTCCTCTGGAAACACCATATATTTT.

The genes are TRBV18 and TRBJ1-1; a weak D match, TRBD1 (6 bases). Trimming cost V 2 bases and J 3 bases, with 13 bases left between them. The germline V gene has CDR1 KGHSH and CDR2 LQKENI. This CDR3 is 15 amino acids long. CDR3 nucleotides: TGTGCCAGCTCACCAGCGGGGGGCGGATACACTGAAGCTTTCTTT. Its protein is CASSPAGGGYTEAFF.

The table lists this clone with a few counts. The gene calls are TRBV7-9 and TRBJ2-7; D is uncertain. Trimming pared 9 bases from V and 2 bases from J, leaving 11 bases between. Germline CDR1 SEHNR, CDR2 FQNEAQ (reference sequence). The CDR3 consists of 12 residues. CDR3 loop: CASVDGPYEQYF. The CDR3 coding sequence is TGTGCCAGTGTTGACGGGCCCTACGAGCAGTACTTC.

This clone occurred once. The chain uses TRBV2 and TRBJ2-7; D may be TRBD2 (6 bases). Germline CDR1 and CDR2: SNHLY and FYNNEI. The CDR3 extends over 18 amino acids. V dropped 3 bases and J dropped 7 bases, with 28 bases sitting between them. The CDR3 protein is CASSDPFRRDPFQEEQYF. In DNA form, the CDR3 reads TGTGCCAGCAGTGACCCCTTCCGGCGGGACCCCTTCCAGGAAGAGCAGTACTTC.

The CDR3 loop reads CASSRRRDSGNTIYF. CDR3 nucleotides: TGTGCCAGCAGCCGCCGGAGGGACTCTGGAAACACCATATATTTT. The chain has TRBV7-3 and TRBJ1-3; no reliable D call. This CDR3 is 15 amino acids long. Germline V lookup: CDR1 SGHTA, CDR2 FQGTGA. V lost 5 bases to trimming and J lost 0 bases, with 11 bases between them.

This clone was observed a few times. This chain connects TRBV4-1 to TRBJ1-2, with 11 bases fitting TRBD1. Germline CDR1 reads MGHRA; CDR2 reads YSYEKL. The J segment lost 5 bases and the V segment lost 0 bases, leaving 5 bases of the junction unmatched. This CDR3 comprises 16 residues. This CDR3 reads CASSQEDRGLPYGYTF. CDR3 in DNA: TGCGCCAGCAGCCAAGAGGACAGGGGGCTACCATATGGCTACACCTTC.

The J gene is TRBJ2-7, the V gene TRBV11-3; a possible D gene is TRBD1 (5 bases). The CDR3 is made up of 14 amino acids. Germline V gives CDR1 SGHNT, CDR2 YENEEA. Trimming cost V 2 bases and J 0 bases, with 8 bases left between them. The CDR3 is CASSLFGASYEQYF. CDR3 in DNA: TGTGCCAGCAGCTTATTTGGGGCCTCCTACGAGCAGTACTTC.

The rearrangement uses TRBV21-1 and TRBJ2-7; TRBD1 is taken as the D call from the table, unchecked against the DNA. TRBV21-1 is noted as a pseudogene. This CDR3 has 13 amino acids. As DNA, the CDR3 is TGTGCCAGCAGAAAGGACAGGGCCTACGAGCAGTACTTC. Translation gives CASRKDRAYEQYF.

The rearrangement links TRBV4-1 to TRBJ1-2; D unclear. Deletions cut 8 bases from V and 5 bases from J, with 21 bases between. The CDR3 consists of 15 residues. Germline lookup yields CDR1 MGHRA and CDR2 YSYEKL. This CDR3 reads CASRSLRGKNYGYTF. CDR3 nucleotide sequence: TGCGCCAGCCGATCCCTCCGGGGAAAGAATTATGGCTACACCTTC.

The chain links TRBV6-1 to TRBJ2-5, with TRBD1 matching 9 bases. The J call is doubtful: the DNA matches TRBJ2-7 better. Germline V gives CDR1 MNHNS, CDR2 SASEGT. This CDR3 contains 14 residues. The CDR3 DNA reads TGTGCCAGCAGTAAGGACAGGGGACCCTACGAGCAGTACTTC. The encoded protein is CASSKDRGPYEQYF.

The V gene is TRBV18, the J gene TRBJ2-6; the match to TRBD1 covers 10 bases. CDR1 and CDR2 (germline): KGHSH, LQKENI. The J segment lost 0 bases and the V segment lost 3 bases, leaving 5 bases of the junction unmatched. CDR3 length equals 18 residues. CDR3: CASSPRQGASSGANVLTF. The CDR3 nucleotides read TGTGCCAGCTCACCCCGACAGGGGGCCTCCTCTGGGGCCAACGTCCTGACTTTC.

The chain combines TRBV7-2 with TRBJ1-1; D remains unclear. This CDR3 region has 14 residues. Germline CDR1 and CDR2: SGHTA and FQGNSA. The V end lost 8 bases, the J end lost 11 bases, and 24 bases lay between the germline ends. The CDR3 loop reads CASLFLQVGAKAFF. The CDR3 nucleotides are TGTGCCAGCCTTTTTCTCCAAGTGGGCGCAAAGGCTTTCTTT.

This chain's CDR3 is CASSEGHFLANYGYTF. The CDR3 DNA follows: TGTGCCAGCAGTGAGGGGCACTTCTTGGCTAACTATGGCTACACCTTC. This chain links TRBV6-1 with TRBJ1-2; maybe TRBD1 (5 bases). The CDR3 runs to 16 residues. V lost 3 bases to trimming and J lost 0 bases, with 14 bases between them. Germline-derived CDR1 and CDR2 are MNHNS and SASEGT.

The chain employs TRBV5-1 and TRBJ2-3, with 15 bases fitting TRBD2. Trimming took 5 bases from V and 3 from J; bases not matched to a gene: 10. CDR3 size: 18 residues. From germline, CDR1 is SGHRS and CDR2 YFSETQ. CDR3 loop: CASSYGLAGGPRTDTQYF. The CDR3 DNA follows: TGCGCCAGCAGTTACGGACTAGCGGGGGGGCCGCGGACAGATACGCAGTATTTT.

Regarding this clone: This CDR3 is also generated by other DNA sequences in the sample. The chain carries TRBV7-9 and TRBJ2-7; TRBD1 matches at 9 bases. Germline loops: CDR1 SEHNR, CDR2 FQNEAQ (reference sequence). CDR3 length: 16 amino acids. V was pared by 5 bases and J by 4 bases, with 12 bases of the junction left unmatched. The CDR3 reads CASSLQIRDRAYEQYF. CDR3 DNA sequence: TGTGCCAGCAGCCTTCAGATCCGGGACAGGGCATACGAGCAGTACTTC.

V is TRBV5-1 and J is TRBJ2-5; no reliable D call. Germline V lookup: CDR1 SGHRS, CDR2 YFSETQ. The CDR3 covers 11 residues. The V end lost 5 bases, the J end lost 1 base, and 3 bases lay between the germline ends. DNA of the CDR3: TGCGCCAGCAGGTTCCAAGAGACCCAGTACTTC. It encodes CASRFQETQYF.

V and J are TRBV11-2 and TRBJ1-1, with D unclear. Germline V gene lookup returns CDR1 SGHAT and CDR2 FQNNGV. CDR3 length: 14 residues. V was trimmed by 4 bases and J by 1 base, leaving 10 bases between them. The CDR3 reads CASSSILQNTEAFF. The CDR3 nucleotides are TGTGCCAGCAGCTCTATACTACAGAACACTGAAGCTTTCTTT.

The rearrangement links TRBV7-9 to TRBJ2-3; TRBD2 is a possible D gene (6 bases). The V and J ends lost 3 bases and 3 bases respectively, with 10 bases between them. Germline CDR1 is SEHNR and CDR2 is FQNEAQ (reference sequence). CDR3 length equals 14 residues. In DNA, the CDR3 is TGTGCCAGCAGCTTCTCGGGGGAAACAGATACGCAGTATTTT. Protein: CASSFSGETDTQYF.

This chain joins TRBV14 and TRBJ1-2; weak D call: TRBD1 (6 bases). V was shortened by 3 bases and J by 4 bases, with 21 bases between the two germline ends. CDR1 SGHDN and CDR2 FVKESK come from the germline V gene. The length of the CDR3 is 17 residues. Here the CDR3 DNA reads TGTGCCAGCAGCCACCGACTGGGACGGAGAGGGGGCTATGGCTACACCTTC. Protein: CASSHRLGRRGGYGYTF.

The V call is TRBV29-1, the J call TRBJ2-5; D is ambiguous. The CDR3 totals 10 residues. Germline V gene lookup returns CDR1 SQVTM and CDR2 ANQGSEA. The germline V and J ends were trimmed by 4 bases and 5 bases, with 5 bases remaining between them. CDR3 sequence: CSVGGETQYF. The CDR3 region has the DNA TGCAGCGTTGGGGGTGAGACCCAGTACTTC.